This TCR beta chain was retrieved from a study of Ad26.COV2.S vaccination and SARS-CoV-2 variants. The germline CDR1 and CDR2 sequences are LNHNV and YYDKDF (reference sequence). CDR3 length equals 15 residues. Trimming pared 6 bases from V and 1 base from J, leaving 12 bases between. Sequencing was performed with immunoSEQ multiplex PCR; in TCRdb, only in-frame clones are kept and a portion is missing. This table has a few hundred thousand clones, around 90% appearing once. Treatment specified: 19 received Ad26.COV2.S at low or high dose, single or two shots; roughly 5 received placebo; per-sample allocation not given. The samples date from day 63 after the first vaccine or placebo injection. Participants' vaccine, an Ad26 vector, delivered Wuhan-strain SARS-CoV-2 spike.

The receptor's source is a person aged 18-60 years who received the Ad26.COV2.S COVID-19 vaccine or a placebo. The V and J genes are TRBV15 and TRBJ2-2; TRBD2 is a possible D gene (5 bases). The sequenced sample was peripheral blood, obtained in a trial of Ad26.COV2.S vaccine versus placebo. Here the CDR3 reads CATRFPAVNTGELFF. The CDR3 region has the DNA TGTGCCACCAGGTTTCCAGCGGTGAACACCGGGGAGCTGTTTTTT.